These 24 T cell receptor beta chains originate from one sample sequenced in a study of CD8+CD57+ T cells in acquired aplastic anemia. TCR beta VDJ combinations and CDR3 sequences were profiled from genomic DNA. MiXCR, applied by TCRdb to the reads, yields one record per CDR3 protein. In the table there are about 210,000 distinct CDR3 sequences, 61% of which are singletons. Material: sorted CD4+, CD8+, or CD8+CD57+ T cells (not recorded which) from PBMCs. The receptors come from a human donor in good health.

This clonotype was detected only once. One end of the junction varies from germline; a read error may be responsible. The chain joins TRBV27 to TRBJ2-1; D is ambiguous. The CDR3 length is 12 residues. CDR1 MNHEY and CDR2 SMNVEV come from the germline V gene (reference sequence). CDR3: CASRGSLFEQLF. As DNA, the CDR3 is TGTGCCAGCAGGGGTTCTCTTTTTGAGCAGCTCTTC.

J is TRBJ1-4 and V is TRBV9, with D perhaps matching TRBD1 (5 bases). CDR1 and CDR2 (germline): SGDLS, YYNGEE. CDR3 size: 14 residues. Trimming removed 7 bases at V and 4 bases at J, with 14 bases between. This CDR3 is CASGGTAYNEKLFF. CDR3 nucleotide sequence: TGTGCCAGCGGGGGGACGGCTTATAATGAAAAACTGTTTTTT.

This clonotype was detected only once. The genes are TRBV12-3 or TRBV12-4 and TRBJ2-7; D unresolved. CDR3 length: 13 residues. Trimming pared 7 bases from V and 0 bases from J, leaving 10 bases between. The CDR3 coding sequence is TGTGCCAGCAAAGAGAGATCCTCCTACGAGCAGTACTTC. This encodes CASKERSSYEQYF.

This chain uses TRBV7-3 with TRBJ1-2, with D unclear. Germline assignment: CDR1 SGHTA and CDR2 FQGTGA. The germline V and J ends were trimmed by 6 bases and 3 bases, with 8 bases remaining between them. This CDR3 contains 12 residues. The CDR3 nucleotides are TGTGCCAGCAGTTTGGACTACTATGGCTACACCTTC. It encodes CASSLDYYGYTF.

This chain uses TRBV25-1 with TRBJ2-5, with D possibly being TRBD2 (5 bases). This CDR3 contains 14 residues. Germline assignment: CDR1 MGHDK and CDR2 SYGVNS. Trimming left V 5 bases short and J 0 bases short, with 10 bases between. Here the CDR3 reads CASSSRDYQETQYF. CDR3 coding DNA: TGTGCCAGCAGTAGCCGGGATTACCAAGAGACCCAGTACTTC.

This clonotype was observed at least ten times. The V gene is TRBV5-1, the J gene TRBJ2-1, with TRBD1 matching over 8 bases. The germline V gene has CDR1 SGHRS and CDR2 YFSETQ. The CDR3 has 16 amino acids. V trimming: 5 bases; J trimming: 0 bases; junction bases outside the gene matches: 7. This CDR3 is CASRPPGQDSYNEQFF. CDR3 DNA: TGCGCCAGCAGGCCGCCGGGACAGGACTCCTACAATGAGCAGTTCTTC.

A single count supports this clonotype. V is TRBV9 and J is TRBJ2-7; D is perhaps TRBD1 (6 bases). The CDR3 has 14 amino acids. CDR1 and CDR2 from the germline V gene are SGDLS and YYNGEE. Deletions cut 4 bases from V and 3 bases from J, with 14 bases between. CDR3 sequence (DNA): TGTGCCAGCAGCACGGGACATAGAAGCTACGAGCAGTACTTC. This translates into CASSTGHRSYEQYF.

This chain uses TRBV5-1 with TRBJ1-1, with D perhaps matching TRBD1 (6 bases). CDR1 is SGHRS and CDR2 is YFSETQ in the germline V gene. The CDR3 runs to 15 residues. V was cut by 2 bases and J by 1 base, with 12 bases left in between. The chain's CDR3 is CASSLGQLWNTEAFF. In DNA form, the CDR3 reads TGCGCCAGCAGCTTAGGACAGCTTTGGAACACTGAAGCTTTCTTT.

In regard to this clonotype: At one end the junction does not follow the germline gene, possibly because of a read error. The V call is TRBV5-1, the J call TRBJ2-7, with 7 bases matching TRBD2. The CDR3 is made up of 16 amino acids. Germline V lookup: CDR1 SGHRS, CDR2 YFSETQ. The CDR3 DNA follows: TGTGCCAGCAGCTGGGGACCGTTTGGGGGGGCCTACGAGCAGTACTTC. This gives the protein CASSWGPFGGAYEQYF.

This clonotype showed up many times. V is TRBV29-1 and J is TRBJ2-7; 9 positions match TRBD2. The V and J ends lost 6 bases and 5 bases, in that order; junction bases with no gene match: 11. Germline CDR1 SQVTM, CDR2 ANQGSEA. The CDR3 spans 14 residues. In nucleotides, the CDR3 is TGCAGCGTATGGGGGCGGGGGGGCCCGGACGAGCAGTACTTC. Residues: CSVWGRGGPDEQYF.

This clonotype was recorded at least ten times. This chain uses TRBV6-6 with TRBJ1-1, with D possibly being TRBD1 (6 bases). CDR3 size: 15 residues. Germline values: CDR1 MNHNY, CDR2 SVGAGI (reference sequence). Trimming took off 7 bases at V and 0 bases at J, with 15 bases between the two ends. CDR3 protein: CASILTGTLNTEAFF. The CDR3 DNA is TGTGCCAGCATTCTTACAGGGACACTGAACACTGAAGCTTTCTTT.

This rearrangement joins TRBV15 to TRBJ2-3; a possible D gene is TRBD2 (5 bases). Trimming cost V 3 bases and J 8 bases, with 9 bases left between them. CDR3 length: 12 amino acids. The germline V gene encodes CDR1 LNHNV and CDR2 YYDKDF (reference sequence). CDR3 nucleotides: TGTGCCACCAGCAGGACCGGGATTACGCAGTATTTT. Amino acids: CATSRTGITQYF. Together with reference TRBV15 and TRBJ2-3, the CDR3 gives the full variable domain: DAMVIQNPRYQVTQFGKPVTLSCSQTLNHNVMYWYQQKSSQAPKLLFHYYDKDFNNEADTPDNFQSRRPNTSFCFLDIRSPGLGDTAMYLCATSRTGITQYFGPGTRLTVL.

J is TRBJ1-2 and V is TRBV7-6, with D perhaps matching TRBD1 (6 bases). The CDR3 is 14 amino acids. Looked up from germline, CDR1 is SGHVS and CDR2 is FNYEAQ. Trimming left V 10 bases short and J 5 bases short, with 20 bases between. CDR3 DNA sequence: TGTGCCACCTCCCCGAAACCCAGGGGTTATGGCTACACCTTC. This sequence encodes CATSPKPRGYGYTF.

Remarks on this clonotype: One junction end does not reproduce the germline sequence, and a read error may be involved. CDR3 region: CAGSSQGRGSPLHF. CDR3 coding DNA: TGTGCCGGCAGCTCGCAGGGTCGTGGGTCACCCCTCCACTTT. V gene TRBV7-9 combines with J gene TRBJ1-6; TRBD1 might be the D (5 bases). Germline assignment: CDR1 SEHNR and CDR2 FQNEAQ (reference sequence). CDR3 length: 14 amino acids.

This rearrangement joins TRBV24-1 to TRBJ2-5; either TRBD1 or TRBD2 may fit D (5 bases each). This CDR3 comprises 13 residues. V shed 4 bases and J shed 5 bases, with 10 bases lying between them. Germline V lookup: CDR1 KGHDR, CDR2 SFDVKD. The CDR3 loop is CATSDEGWETQYF. CDR3 nucleotides: TGTGCCACCAGTGACGAGGGGTGGGAGACCCAGTACTTC.

Comments on this clonotype: A much larger clone lies a single base off, so this may be a read error. Likely a read error: the CDR3 ends without its conserved phenylalanine or tryptophan. The chain employs TRBV7-3 and TRBJ2-1, with 12 nucleotides matching TRBD2. The CDR3 has 16 amino acids. CDR1 and CDR2 from the germline V gene are SGHTA and FQGTGA. With V trimmed by 5 bases and J by 8 bases, 10 bases remained unmatched. CDR3 sequence reads: CASSQERTSGNYEQFL. CDR3 nucleotides: TGTGCCAGCAGCCAAGAAAGGACTAGCGGGAACTATGAGCAGTTCCTC.

This clonotype was counted a few times. The chain has TRBV27 and TRBJ1-3; D is possibly TRBD1 (6 bases). V lost 6 bases and J lost 2, with 14 bases in between. Per the germline V gene, CDR1 is MNHEY and CDR2 is SMNVEV (reference sequence). The length of the CDR3 is 15 residues. The CDR3 DNA sequence: TGTGCCAGCAGACAGGGTGATCACCCTGGAAACACCATATATTTT. Translated: CASRQGDHPGNTIYF.

This clonotype was found many times. V usage is TRBV6-2 or TRBV6-3 and J usage is TRBJ2-7; 9 positions match TRBD1. Losses at the gene ends were 5 bases for V and 4 bases for J; bases not matched to a gene: 15. CDR1 is MNHEY, CDR2 SVGEGT, per germline. The CDR3 covers 17 residues. The CDR3: CASSAPTGTGIWYEQYF. DNA of the CDR3: TGTGCCAGCAGTGCCCCGACCGGGACAGGGATATGGTACGAGCAGTACTTC.

There are many counts of this clonotype. V usage is TRBV12-5 and J usage is TRBJ2-7; either TRBD1 or TRBD2 may supply D (6 bases each). V dropped 3 bases and J dropped 0 bases, with 21 bases sitting between them. The germline CDR1 and CDR2 sequences are LGHNT and FRNRAP. The CDR3 is 18 amino acids. CDR3 amino acids: CASGLGSPTGRSSYEQYF. DNA of the CDR3: TGTGCTAGTGGTTTAGGCTCCCCTACAGGGAGGAGCTCCTACGAGCAGTACTTC.

This clonotype was seen repeatedly, ten times or more. The CDR3 DNA follows: TGTGCCAGCAGCGTATCCAAAGTTTGGGAGACCCAGTACTTC. This encodes CASSVSKVWETQYF. V is TRBV7-9 and J is TRBJ2-5; D gene uncertain. The CDR3 sequence is 14 residues long. V lost 5 bases to trimming and J lost 5 bases, with 15 bases between them. CDR1 SEHNR and CDR2 FQNEAQ come from the germline V gene (reference sequence). Filled out from reference TRBV7-9 and TRBJ2-5, the complete variable domain reads DTGVSQNPRHKITKRGQNVTFRCDPISEHNRLYWYRQTLGQGPEFLTYFQNEAQLEKSRLLSDRFSAERPKGSFSTLEIQRTEQGDSAMYLCASSVSKVWETQYFGPGTRLLVL.

This clonotype occurred many times. This chain connects TRBV6-1 to TRBJ1-1; 7 bases agree with TRBD1. In germline, CDR1 is MNHNS, CDR2 SASEGT. The CDR3 is made up of 13 amino acids. V lost 8 bases to trimming and J lost 1 base; unmatched junction nucleotides: 4. CDR3 DNA: TGTGCCAGCGGTGCAGGGGGGAACACTGAAGCTTTCTTT. Its translation is CASGAGGNTEAFF.

The rearrangement joins TRBV9 to TRBJ2-5, with 8 bases aligning to TRBD2. The junction had 5 bases not matched to a gene; V was cut back by 4 bases and J by 0 bases. The germline gives CDR1 SGDLS, CDR2 YYNGEE. The CDR3 runs 15 residues. CDR3 loop: CASSQGAGDQETQYF. The DNA for the CDR3 is TGTGCCAGCAGCCAAGGAGCGGGGGACCAAGAGACCCAGTACTTC.

This chain links TRBV28 with TRBJ2-3; the match to TRBD2 covers 11 bases. Germline values: CDR1 MDHEN, CDR2 SYDVKM. This CDR3 has 16 amino acids. The V and J ends lost 6 bases and 3 bases, in that order; junction bases with no gene match: 8. In DNA form, the CDR3 reads TGTGCCAGCAGAGCAACTAGCGGGAGCGGAACAGATACGCAGTATTTT. It encodes CASRATSGSGTDTQYF.

This clonotype was recorded many times. This chain joins TRBV9 and TRBJ2-3, with D possibly being TRBD2 (7 bases). The V gene lost 1 base and the J gene lost 4 bases, with 16 bases spanning the gap. Germline CDR1 reads SGDLS; CDR2 reads YYNGEE. The CDR3 contains 16 residues. DNA for the CDR3: TGTGCCAGCAGCGTAAGCCCGGGGGGCTGGTCAGATACGCAGTATTTT. Translating gives CASSVSPGGWSDTQYF.